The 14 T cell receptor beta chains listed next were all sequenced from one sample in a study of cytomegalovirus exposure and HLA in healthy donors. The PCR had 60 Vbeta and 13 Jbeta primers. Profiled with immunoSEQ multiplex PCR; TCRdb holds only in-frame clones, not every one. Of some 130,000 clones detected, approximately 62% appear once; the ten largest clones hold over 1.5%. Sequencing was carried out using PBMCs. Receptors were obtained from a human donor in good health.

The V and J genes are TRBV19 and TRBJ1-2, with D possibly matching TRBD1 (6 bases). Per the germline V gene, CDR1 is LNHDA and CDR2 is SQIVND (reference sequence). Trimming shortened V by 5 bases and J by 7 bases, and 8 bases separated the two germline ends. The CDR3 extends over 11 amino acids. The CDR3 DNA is TGTGCCAGTAGTTGGGGGCGTGGCTACACCTTC. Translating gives CASSWGRGYTF.

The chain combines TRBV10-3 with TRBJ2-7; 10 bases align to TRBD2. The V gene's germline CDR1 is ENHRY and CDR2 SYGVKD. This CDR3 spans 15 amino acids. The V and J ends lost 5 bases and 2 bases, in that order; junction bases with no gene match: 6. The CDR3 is CAISPGTSAPYEQYF. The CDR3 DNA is TGTGCCATCAGTCCCGGGACTAGCGCGCCCTACGAGCAGTACTTC.

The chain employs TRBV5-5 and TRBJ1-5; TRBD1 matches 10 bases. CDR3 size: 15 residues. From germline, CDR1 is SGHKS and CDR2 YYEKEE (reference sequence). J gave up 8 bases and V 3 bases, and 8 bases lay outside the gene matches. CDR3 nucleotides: TGTGCCAGCAGCTCCCGGGACAGGGGTCAAGAGCCCCAGCATTTT. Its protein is CASSSRDRGQEPQHF.

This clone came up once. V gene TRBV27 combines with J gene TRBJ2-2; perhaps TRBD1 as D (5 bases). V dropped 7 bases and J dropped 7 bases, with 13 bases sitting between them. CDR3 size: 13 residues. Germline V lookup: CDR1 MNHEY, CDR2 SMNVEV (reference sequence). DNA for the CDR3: TGTGCCAGCACCCTAGGGGCGATCGGGGAGCTGTTTTTT. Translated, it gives CASTLGAIGELFF.

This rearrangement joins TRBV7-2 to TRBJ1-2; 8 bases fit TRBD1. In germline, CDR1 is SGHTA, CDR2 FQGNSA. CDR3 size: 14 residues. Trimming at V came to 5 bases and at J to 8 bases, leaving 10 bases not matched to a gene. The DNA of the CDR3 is TGTGCCAGCAGCAAAGAACTGACAGGGGAGGGCTACACCTTC. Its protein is CASSKELTGEGYTF.

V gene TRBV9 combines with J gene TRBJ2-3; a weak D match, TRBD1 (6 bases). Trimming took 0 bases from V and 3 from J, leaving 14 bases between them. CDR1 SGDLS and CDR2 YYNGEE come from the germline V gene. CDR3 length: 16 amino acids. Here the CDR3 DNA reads TGTGCCAGCAGCGTAGAACAGGGAAGGTGGACAGATACGCAGTATTTT. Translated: CASSVEQGRWTDTQYF.

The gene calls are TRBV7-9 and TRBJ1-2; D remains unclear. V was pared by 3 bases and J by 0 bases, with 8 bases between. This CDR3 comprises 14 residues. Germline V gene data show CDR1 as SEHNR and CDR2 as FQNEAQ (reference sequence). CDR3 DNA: TGTGCCAGCAGCTTGGCAGGATCTAACTATGGCTACACCTTC. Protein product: CASSLAGSNYGYTF.

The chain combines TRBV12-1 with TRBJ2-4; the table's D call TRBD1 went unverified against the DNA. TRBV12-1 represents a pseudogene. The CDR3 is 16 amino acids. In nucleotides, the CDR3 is TGTGCCAGCAGCTTTGGGAGTGATGGGGCTAAAAACATTCAGTACTTC. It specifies CASSFGSDGAKNIQYF.

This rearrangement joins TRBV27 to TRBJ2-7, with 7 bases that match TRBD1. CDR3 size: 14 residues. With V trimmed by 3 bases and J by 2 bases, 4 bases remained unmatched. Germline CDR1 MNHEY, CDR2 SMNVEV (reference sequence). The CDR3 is CASSLKGGAYEQYF. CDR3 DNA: TGTGCCAGCAGTTTGAAAGGGGGCGCCTACGAGCAGTACTTC.

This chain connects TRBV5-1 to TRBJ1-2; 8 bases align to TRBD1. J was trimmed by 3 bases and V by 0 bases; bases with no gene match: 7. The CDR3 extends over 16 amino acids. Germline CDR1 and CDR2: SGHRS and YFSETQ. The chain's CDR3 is CASSLDRQGLDYGYTF. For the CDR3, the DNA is TGCGCCAGCAGCTTGGACCGACAGGGGTTAGACTATGGCTACACCTTC.

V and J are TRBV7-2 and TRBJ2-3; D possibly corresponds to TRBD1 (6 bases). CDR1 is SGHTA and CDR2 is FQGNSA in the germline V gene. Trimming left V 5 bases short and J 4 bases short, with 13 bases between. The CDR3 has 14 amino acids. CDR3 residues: CASSLRGVADTQYF. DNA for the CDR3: TGTGCCAGCAGCCTCAGGGGAGTTGCAGATACGCAGTATTTT. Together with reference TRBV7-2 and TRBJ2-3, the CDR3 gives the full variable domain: GAGVSQSPSNKVTEKGKDVELRCDPISGHTALYWYRQSLGQGLEFLIYFQGNSAPDKSGLPSDRFSAERTGGSVSTLTIQRTQQEDSAVYLCASSLRGVADTQYFGPGTRLTVL.

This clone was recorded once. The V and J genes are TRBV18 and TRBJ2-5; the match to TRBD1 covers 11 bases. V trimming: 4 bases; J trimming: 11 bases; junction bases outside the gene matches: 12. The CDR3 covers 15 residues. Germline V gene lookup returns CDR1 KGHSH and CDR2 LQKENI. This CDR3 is CASSQRTGGAEEQYF. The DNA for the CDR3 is TGTGCCAGCTCACAGAGGACAGGGGGCGCGGAGGAGCAGTACTTC.

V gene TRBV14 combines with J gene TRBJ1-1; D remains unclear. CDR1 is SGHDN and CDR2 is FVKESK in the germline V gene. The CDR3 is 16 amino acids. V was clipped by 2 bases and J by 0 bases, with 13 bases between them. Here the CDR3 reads CASSQNSGSLNTEAFF. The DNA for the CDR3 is TGTGCCAGCAGCCAAAACTCTGGGAGCTTGAACACTGAAGCTTTCTTT.

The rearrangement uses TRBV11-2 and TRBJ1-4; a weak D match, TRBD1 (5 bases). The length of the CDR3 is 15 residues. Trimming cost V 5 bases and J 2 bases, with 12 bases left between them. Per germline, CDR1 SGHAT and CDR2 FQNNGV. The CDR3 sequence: CASSQGRVTNEKLFF. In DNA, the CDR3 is TGTGCCAGCAGCCAGGGCAGGGTGACTAATGAAAAACTGTTTTTT.